This record concerns one T cell receptor beta chain sequence. The entry originates in a study of shared clonotypes between healthy human individuals. Produced via immunoSEQ multiplex PCR; TCRdb's table is partial and in-frame only. The sample yields some 2,400,000 clones, 90% to 97% seen once. The sequence derives from a man between 18 and 35 years old in good health. Sequencing used naive CD4+ T cells sorted from blood. As for subset: CD45RA+ positively selected.

The chain's CDR3 is CASGRFGTNEKLFF. The CDR3 nucleotides are TGTGCCAGCGGGCGGTTTGGGACTAATGAAAAACTGTTTTTT. The chain combines TRBV7-9 with TRBJ1-4, with no clear D. Trimming left V 8 bases short and J 2 bases short, with 12 bases between. Germline CDR1 and CDR2: SEHNR and FQNEAQ (reference sequence). The length of the CDR3 is 14 residues.